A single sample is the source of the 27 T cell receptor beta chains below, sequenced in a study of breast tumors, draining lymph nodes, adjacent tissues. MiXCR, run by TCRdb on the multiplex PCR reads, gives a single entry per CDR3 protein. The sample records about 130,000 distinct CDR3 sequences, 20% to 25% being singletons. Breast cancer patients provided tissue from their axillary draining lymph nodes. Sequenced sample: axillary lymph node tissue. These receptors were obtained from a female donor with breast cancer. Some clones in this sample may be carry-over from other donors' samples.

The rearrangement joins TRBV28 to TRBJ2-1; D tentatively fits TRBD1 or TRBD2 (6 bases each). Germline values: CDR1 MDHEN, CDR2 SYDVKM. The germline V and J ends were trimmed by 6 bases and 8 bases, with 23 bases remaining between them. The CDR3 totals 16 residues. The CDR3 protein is CASRHRVRLGGHEQFF. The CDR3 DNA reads TGTGCCAGCAGGCACAGGGTCAGACTAGGAGGCCATGAGCAGTTCTTC.

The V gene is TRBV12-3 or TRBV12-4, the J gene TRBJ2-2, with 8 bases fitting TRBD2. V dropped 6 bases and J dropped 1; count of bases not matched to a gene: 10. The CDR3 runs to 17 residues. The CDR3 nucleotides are TGTGCCAGCAGACACTGGTTAGCGGGGTTGAACACCGGGGAGCTGTTTTTT. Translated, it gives CASRHWLAGLNTGELFF.

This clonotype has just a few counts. The CDR3 loop reads CASASGAASYEQYF. The DNA of the CDR3 is TGTGCCAGCGCGTCGGGGGCAGCCTCCTACGAGCAGTACTTC. The chain carries TRBV3-1 and TRBJ2-7; TRBD1 or TRBD2 may be the D gene (6 bases each). Germline values: CDR1 LGHDT, CDR2 YNNKEL (reference sequence). The CDR3 sequence is 14 residues long. V lost 8 bases and J lost 0, with 14 bases in between.

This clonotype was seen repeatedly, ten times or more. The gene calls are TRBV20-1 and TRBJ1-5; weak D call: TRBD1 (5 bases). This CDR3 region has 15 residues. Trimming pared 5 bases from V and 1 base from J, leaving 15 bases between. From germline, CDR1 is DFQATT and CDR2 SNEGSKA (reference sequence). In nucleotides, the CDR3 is TGCAGTGCTGAGGCGGCAGGGAGGAGCAATCAGCCCCAGCATTTT. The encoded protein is CSAEAAGRSNQPQHF.

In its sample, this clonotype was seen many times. DNA of the CDR3: TGTGCCTGGAGGGGACAGGGGAACTATGGCTACACCTTC. It encodes CAWRGQGNYGYTF. V gene TRBV30 combines with J gene TRBJ1-2; 10 bases align to TRBD1. V dropped 3 bases and J dropped 2; count of bases not matched to a gene: 0. Germline assignment: CDR1 GTSNPN and CDR2 SVGIG (reference sequence). The CDR3 has 13 residues.

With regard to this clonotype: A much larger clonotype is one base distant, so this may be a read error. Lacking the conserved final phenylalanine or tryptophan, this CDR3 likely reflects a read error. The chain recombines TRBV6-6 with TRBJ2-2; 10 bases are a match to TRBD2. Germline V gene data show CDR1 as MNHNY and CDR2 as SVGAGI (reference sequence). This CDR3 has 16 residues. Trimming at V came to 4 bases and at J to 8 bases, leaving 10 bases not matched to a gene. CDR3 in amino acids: CASSLLDPSGRGELFV. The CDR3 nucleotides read TGTGCCAGCAGTTTACTCGATCCTAGCGGGAGAGGGGAGCTGTTTGTT.

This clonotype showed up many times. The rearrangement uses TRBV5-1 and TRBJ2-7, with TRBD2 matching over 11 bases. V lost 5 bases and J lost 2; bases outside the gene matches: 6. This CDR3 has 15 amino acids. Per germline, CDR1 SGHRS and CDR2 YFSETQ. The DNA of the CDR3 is TGCGCCAGCAGAACCGGGACTAGCGGTACCTACGAGCAGTACTTC. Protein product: CASRTGTSGTYEQYF.

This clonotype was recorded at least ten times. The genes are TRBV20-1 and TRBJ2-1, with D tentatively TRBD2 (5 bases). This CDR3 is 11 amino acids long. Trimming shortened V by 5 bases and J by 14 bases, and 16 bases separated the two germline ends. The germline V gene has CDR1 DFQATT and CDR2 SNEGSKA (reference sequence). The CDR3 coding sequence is TGCAGTGCTCCCCGGGAAACTAGGGAGTTCTTC. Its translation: CSAPRETREFF.

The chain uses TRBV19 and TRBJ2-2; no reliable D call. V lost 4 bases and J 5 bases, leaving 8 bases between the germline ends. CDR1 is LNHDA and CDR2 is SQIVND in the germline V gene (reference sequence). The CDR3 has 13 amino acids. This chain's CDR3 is CASSTWPTGELFF. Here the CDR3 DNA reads TGTGCCAGTAGTACTTGGCCAACCGGGGAGCTGTTTTTT.

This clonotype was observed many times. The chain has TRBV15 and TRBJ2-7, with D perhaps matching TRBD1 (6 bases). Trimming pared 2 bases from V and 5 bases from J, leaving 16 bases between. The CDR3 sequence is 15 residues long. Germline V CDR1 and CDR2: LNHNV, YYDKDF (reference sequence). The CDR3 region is CATSRNSPGADEQYF. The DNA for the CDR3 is TGTGCCACCAGCAGAAATAGTCCAGGGGCGGACGAGCAGTACTTC.

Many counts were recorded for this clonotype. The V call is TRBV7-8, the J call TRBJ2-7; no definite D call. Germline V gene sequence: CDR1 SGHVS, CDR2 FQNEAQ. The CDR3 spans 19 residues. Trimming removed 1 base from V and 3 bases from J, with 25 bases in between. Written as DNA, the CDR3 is TGTGCCAGCAGCTTAGGATTTCCGGGCAAAGTTTCACCGTTCTACGAGCAGTACTTC. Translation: CASSLGFPGKVSPFYEQYF. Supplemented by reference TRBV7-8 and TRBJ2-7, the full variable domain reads GAGVSQSPRYKVAKRGQDVALRCDPISGHVSLFWYQQALGQGPEFLTYFQNEAQLDKSGLPSDRFFAERPEGSVSTLKIQRTQQEDSAVYLCASSLGFPGKVSPFYEQYFGPGTRLTVT.

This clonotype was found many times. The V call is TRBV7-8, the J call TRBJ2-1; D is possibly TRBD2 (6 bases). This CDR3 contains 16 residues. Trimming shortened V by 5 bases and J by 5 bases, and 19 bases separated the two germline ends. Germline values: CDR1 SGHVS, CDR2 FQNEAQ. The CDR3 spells CASSPRRGRRDNEQFF. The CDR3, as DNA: TGTGCCAGCAGCCCACGGAGGGGACGGAGGGACAATGAGCAGTTCTTC.

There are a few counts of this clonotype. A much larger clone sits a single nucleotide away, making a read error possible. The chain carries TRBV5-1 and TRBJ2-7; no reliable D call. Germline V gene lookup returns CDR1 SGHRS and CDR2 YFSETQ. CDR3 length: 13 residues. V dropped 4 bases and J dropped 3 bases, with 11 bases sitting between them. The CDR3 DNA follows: TGCGCCAGCAGCAAGGATCCCAACTACGAGCAGTACTTC. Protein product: CASSKDPNYEQYF.

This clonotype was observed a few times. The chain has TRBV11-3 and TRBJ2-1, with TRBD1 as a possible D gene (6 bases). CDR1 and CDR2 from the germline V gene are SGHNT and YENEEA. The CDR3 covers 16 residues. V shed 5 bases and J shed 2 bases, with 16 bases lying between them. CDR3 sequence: CASSPGSRGPYNEQFF. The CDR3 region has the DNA TGTGCCAGCAGCCCAGGTTCCAGGGGACCCTACAATGAGCAGTTCTTC.

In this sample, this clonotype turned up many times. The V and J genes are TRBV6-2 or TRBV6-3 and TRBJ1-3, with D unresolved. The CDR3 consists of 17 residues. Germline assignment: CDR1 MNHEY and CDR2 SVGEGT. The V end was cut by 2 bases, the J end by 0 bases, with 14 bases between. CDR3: CASSYNRGRSSGNTIYF. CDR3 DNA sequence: TGTGCCAGCAGTTACAATCGCGGCCGAAGCTCTGGAAACACCATATATTTT.

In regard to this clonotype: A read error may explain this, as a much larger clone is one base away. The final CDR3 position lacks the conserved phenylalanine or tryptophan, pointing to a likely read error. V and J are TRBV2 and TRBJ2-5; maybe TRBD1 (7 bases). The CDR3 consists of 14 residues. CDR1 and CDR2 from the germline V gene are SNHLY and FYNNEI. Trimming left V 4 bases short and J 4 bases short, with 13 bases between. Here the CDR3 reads CASSGQGGRETQYI. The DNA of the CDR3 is TGTGCCAGCAGTGGGCAGGGGGGCCGAGAGACCCAGTACATC.

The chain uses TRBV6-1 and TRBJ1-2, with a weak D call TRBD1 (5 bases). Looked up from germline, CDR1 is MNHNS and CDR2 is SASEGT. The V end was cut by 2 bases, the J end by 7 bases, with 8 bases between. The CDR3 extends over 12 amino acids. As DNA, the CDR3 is TGTGCCAGCAGTGAACAGGGCTGTGGCTACACCTTC. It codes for CASSEQGCGYTF.

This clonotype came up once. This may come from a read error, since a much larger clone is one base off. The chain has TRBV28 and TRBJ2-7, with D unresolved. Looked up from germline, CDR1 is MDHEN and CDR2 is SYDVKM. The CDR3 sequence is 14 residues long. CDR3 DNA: TGTGCCAGCGGTTTACGAACACGAACCTACGAGCAGTACTTC. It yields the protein CASGLRTRTYEQYF.

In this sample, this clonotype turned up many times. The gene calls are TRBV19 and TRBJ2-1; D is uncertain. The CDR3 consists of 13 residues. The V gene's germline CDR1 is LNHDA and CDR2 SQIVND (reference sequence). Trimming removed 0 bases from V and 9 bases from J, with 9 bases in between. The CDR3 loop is CASSIDWAGEQFF. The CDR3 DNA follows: TGTGCCAGTAGTATAGATTGGGCAGGTGAGCAGTTCTTC.

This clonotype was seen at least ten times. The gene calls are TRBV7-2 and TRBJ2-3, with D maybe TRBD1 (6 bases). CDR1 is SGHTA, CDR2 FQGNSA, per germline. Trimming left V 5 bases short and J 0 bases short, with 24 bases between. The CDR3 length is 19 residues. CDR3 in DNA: TGTGCCAGCAGCCCAGGAGCCCGGACAGAAACTACTAGCACAGATACGCAGTATTTT. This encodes CASSPGARTETTSTDTQYF.

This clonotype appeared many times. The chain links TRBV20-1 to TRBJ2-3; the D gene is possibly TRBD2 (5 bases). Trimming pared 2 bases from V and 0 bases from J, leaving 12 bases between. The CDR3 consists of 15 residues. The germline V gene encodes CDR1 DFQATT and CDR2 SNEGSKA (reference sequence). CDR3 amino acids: CSARRAVISTDTQYF. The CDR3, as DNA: TGCAGTGCTAGAAGAGCGGTCATTAGCACAGATACGCAGTATTTT.

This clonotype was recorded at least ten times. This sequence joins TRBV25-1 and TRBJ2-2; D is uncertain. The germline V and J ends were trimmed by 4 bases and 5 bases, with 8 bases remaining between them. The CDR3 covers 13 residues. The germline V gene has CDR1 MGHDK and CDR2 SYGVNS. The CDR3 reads CASSGSLTGELFF. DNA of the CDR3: TGTGCCAGCAGTGGGAGTTTGACCGGGGAGCTGTTTTTT.

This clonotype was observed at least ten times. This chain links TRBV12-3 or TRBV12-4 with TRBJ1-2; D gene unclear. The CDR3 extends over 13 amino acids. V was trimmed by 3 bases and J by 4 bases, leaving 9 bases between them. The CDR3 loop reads CASSFEGFYGYTF. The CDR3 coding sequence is TGTGCCAGCAGTTTCGAGGGATTCTATGGCTACACCTTC.

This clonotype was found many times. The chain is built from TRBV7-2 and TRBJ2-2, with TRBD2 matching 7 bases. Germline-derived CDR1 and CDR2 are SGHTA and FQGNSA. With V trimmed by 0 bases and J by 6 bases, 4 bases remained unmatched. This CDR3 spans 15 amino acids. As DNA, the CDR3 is TGTGCCAGCAGCTTAGCGGGAGGGGTTGCCGGGGAGCTGTTTTTT. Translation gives CASSLAGGVAGELFF. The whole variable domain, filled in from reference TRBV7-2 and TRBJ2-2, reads GAGVSQSPSNKVTEKGKDVELRCDPISGHTALYWYRQSLGQGLEFLIYFQGNSAPDKSGLPSDRFSAERTGGSVSTLTIQRTQQEDSAVYLCASSLAGGVAGELFFGEGSRLTVL.

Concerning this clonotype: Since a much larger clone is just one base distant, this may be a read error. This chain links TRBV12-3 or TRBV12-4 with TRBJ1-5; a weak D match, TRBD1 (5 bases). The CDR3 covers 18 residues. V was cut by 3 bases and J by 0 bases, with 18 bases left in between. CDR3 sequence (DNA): TGTGCCAGCAGTTTGGGCCGACGGGACTTGAGTAGCAATCAGCCCCAGCATTTT. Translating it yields CASSLGRRDLSSNQPQHF.

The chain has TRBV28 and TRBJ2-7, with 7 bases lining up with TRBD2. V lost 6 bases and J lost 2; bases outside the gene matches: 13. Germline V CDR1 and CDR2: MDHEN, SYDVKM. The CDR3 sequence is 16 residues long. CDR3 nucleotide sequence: TGTGCCAGCAGCATGGGGGGTAGCGGGTACCCCTACGAGCAGTACTTC. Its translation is CASSMGGSGYPYEQYF.

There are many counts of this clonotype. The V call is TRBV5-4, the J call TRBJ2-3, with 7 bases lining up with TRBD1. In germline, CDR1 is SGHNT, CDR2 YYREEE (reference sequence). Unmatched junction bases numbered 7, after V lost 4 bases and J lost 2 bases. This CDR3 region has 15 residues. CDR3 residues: CASSHGQADTDTQYF. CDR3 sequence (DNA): TGTGCCAGCAGCCACGGACAGGCTGACACAGATACGCAGTATTTT. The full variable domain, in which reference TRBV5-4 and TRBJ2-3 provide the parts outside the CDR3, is ETGVTQSPTHLIKTRGQQVTLRCSSQSGHNTVSWYQQALGQGPQFIFQYYREEENGRGNFPPRFSGLQFPNYSSELNVNALELDDSALYLCASSHGQADTDTQYFGPGTRLTVL.